This T cell receptor beta chain derives from a study of T-cell reconstitution after alpha-beta-depleted transplantation in children. CDR1 and CDR2 from the germline V gene are SQVTM and ANQGSEA. With V trimmed by 2 bases and J by 0 bases, 6 bases remained unmatched. The CDR3 loop spans 15 amino acids. Molecular barcoding with unique molecular identifiers was used for the TCRbeta library. A single record per CDR3 protein comes from TCRdb applying MiXCR to the PCR reads. The sample lists hundreds of thousands of distinct CDR3 sequences, approximately 12% occurring once. Sequencing was performed on PBMCs, mostly from graft donor cells, taken 360 days after TCRalphabeta/CD19-depleted stem cell transplant. The chain carries TRBV29-1 and TRBJ1-1; 7 nucleotides align to TRBD1. This TCR was sampled from a male patient aged 10 to 17 who had a stem cell transplant for acute myeloid leukemia, so the T cells may come from the graft donor. CDR3 nucleotide sequence: TGCAGCGTTGAAACCTGGACAGGCCTGAACACTGAAGCTTTCTTT. Translation gives CSVETWTGLNTEAFF.